This passage covers 8 T cell receptor beta chains from one sample sequenced in a study of blood T cell repertoires in COVID-19. Clones were sequenced by immunoSEQ multiplex PCR, and TCRdb holds only the in-frame ones, with some missing. This table has roughly 17,000 clones, 70% to 90% appearing once. Material: peripheral blood. All receptors derive from a man at least 80 years old with acute or convalescent COVID-19.

This chain connects TRBV2 to TRBJ2-7, with 11 positions matching TRBD2. The V gene end was trimmed by 6 bases and the J gene end by 3 bases; junction bases not matched to a gene: 10. Germline CDR1 reads SNHLY; CDR2 reads FYNNEI. CDR3 size: 16 residues. The CDR3 region has the DNA TGTGCCAGCAGCTATCGCACTAGCGGGAGTCGCTACGAGCAGTACTTC. As protein: CASSYRTSGSRYEQYF.

The V gene is TRBV7-9, the J gene TRBJ2-5; D possibly corresponds to TRBD1 (7 bases). Per the germline V gene, CDR1 is SEHNR and CDR2 is FQNEAQ (reference sequence). The CDR3 runs to 14 residues. V was pared by 3 bases and J by 4 bases, with 12 bases between. The CDR3, as DNA: TGTGCCAGCAGCTTCTACAGGGGAGGAGAGACCCAGTACTTC. Encoded protein: CASSFYRGGETQYF.

The chain uses TRBV3-1 (or the pseudogene TRBV3-2) and TRBJ1-6, with a tentative D call TRBD1 (6 bases). This CDR3 is built from 14 residues. Germline CDR1 and CDR2: LGHDT and YNNKEL (reference sequence). V lost 5 bases, J lost 7 bases, and 12 bases lay in between. The DNA for the CDR3 is TGTGCCAGCAGCAAGGGGGTGGGGAATTCACCCCTCCACTTT. Its translation: CASSKGVGNSPLHF.

This clone turned up a few times. The chain couples TRBV27 to TRBJ1-2, with TRBD1 identical over 9 bases. Per germline, CDR1 MNHEY and CDR2 SMNVEV (reference sequence). The CDR3 runs to 14 residues. V lost 6 bases and J lost 7; bases outside the gene matches: 9. The DNA for the CDR3 is TGTGCCAGCAGCTTGTGGACAGGGGCAGGTGGCTACACCTTC. It translates to CASSLWTGAGGYTF.

The chain is built from TRBV5-1 and TRBJ2-6; the D is unclear. The V gene's germline CDR1 is SGHRS and CDR2 YFSETQ. The CDR3 is made up of 15 amino acids. V lost 0 bases and J 3 bases, leaving 7 bases between the germline ends. The CDR3: CASSLALGGANVLTF. CDR3 bases: TGCGCCAGCAGCTTGGCCCTAGGTGGGGCCAACGTCCTGACTTTC.

This sequence joins TRBV5-3 and TRBJ1-2, with a possible D match to TRBD1 (6 bases). TRBV5-3 is annotated as an ORF whose role is uncertain. Trimming took off 2 bases at V and 0 bases at J, with 14 bases between the two ends. There are 16 residues in the CDR3. The CDR3 bases are TGTGCCAGAAGCTTCCTAAAGACAGGATCTAACTATGGCTACACCTTC. Its protein product is CARSFLKTGSNYGYTF.

The chain employs TRBV27 and TRBJ2-1; the match to TRBD2 covers 11 bases. This CDR3 is 14 amino acids long. Germline CDR1 and CDR2: MNHEY and SMNVEV (reference sequence). V was pared by 10 bases and J by 1 base, with 3 bases of the junction left unmatched. The CDR3 region has the DNA TGTGCCACATGGACTAGCGGGTCCTACAATGAGCAGTTCTTC. This gives the protein CATWTSGSYNEQFF.

V is TRBV5-1 and J is TRBJ2-7; tentative D call: TRBD2 (5 bases). Germline V lookup: CDR1 SGHRS, CDR2 YFSETQ. CDR3 length equals 13 residues. The V and J ends lost 0 bases and 7 bases respectively, with 11 bases between them. CDR3 in DNA: TGCGCCAGCAGCTTGGATCCGGGCGGGGAGCAGTACTTC. It encodes CASSLDPGGEQYF.